The 16 T cell receptor beta chains reported below all come from one sample, sequenced in a study of shared clonotypes between healthy human individuals. Sequencing was performed with immunoSEQ multiplex PCR; in TCRdb, only in-frame clones are kept and a portion is missing. Here the sample spans about 610,000 clones, about 97% being singletons. The sample comprised naive CD4+ T cells sorted from blood. Subset: CD45RA+ positively selected. Receptors were obtained from a woman in her 30s in good health.

This chain connects TRBV28 to TRBJ1-1, with 9 bases lining up with TRBD1. Germline CDR1 reads MDHEN; CDR2 reads SYDVKM. Unmatched junction bases numbered 2, after V lost 5 bases and J lost 10 bases. The CDR3 consists of 11 residues. CDR3 protein: CASSATGGAFF. The CDR3 coding sequence is TGTGCCAGCAGTGCGACAGGGGGAGCTTTCTTT.

The chain couples TRBV7-8 to TRBJ1-5; maybe TRBD1 (5 bases). Germline V CDR1 and CDR2: SGHVS, FQNEAQ. Deletions cut 1 base from V and 2 bases from J, with 9 bases between. This CDR3 is 15 amino acids long. CDR3 in amino acids: CASSLGRAGNQPQHF. The CDR3 DNA reads TGTGCCAGCAGCTTAGGCAGGGCGGGCAATCAGCCCCAGCATTTT.

V is TRBV7-9 and J is TRBJ1-2; tentative D call: TRBD1 (5 bases). Trimming took off 1 base at V and 3 bases at J, with 12 bases between the two ends. This CDR3 comprises 15 residues. Germline CDR1 is SEHNR and CDR2 is FQNEAQ (reference sequence). CDR3 protein: CASSLGWQGDYGYTF. DNA of the CDR3: TGTGCCAGCAGCTTAGGTTGGCAGGGTGACTATGGCTACACCTTC.

V is TRBV28 and J is TRBJ1-1; D remains unclear. V dropped 1 base and J dropped 0 bases, with 15 bases sitting between them. Germline-derived CDR1 and CDR2 are MDHEN and SYDVKM. This CDR3 region has 17 residues. The CDR3 DNA is TGTGCCAGCAGTTTATCCGAGCGGTTCAAGGTGAACACTGAAGCTTTCTTT. Its translation: CASSLSERFKVNTEAFF.

The chain has TRBV14 and TRBJ2-7; D is possibly TRBD2 (6 bases). The CDR3 is 13 amino acids. V lost 8 bases and J 2 bases, leaving 13 bases between the germline ends. Germline V gene data show CDR1 as SGHDN and CDR2 as FVKESK. The CDR3: CASRPGAAYEQYF. The CDR3 coding sequence is TGTGCCAGCCGGCCGGGAGCGGCCTACGAGCAGTACTTC.

The gene calls are TRBV6-6 and TRBJ1-1; 7 nucleotides match TRBD1. After removal of 7 bases from V and 1 base from J, the junction contained 3 bases not matched to a gene. This CDR3 contains 13 residues. Germline V gene data show CDR1 as MNHNY and CDR2 as SVGAGI (reference sequence). The CDR3 loop reads CASTRQGNTEAFF. The CDR3 DNA sequence: TGTGCCAGCACTCGACAGGGGAACACTGAAGCTTTCTTT.

The gene calls are TRBV28 and TRBJ2-3, with D possibly being TRBD2 (6 bases). The CDR3 runs to 13 residues. Trimming shortened V by 8 bases and J by 6 bases, and 15 bases separated the two germline ends. In germline, CDR1 is MDHEN, CDR2 SYDVKM. DNA of the CDR3: TGTGCCAGCCGGCTAGGCGGGACGGATACGCAGTATTTT. Translated, it gives CASRLGGTDTQYF.

V is TRBV11-3 and J is TRBJ1-5; D gene ambiguous. Germline CDR1 reads SGHNT; CDR2 reads YENEEA. The V gene lost 3 bases and the J gene lost 6 bases, with 15 bases spanning the gap. The CDR3 spans 15 residues. CDR3: CASSLRNRQTQPQHF. The CDR3 DNA sequence: TGTGCCAGCAGCTTGAGAAACCGCCAGACTCAGCCCCAGCATTTT.

The gene calls are TRBV29-1 and TRBJ1-1; no definite D call. Trimming left V 8 bases short and J 0 bases short, with 19 bases between. The germline gives CDR1 SQVTM, CDR2 ANQGSEA. This CDR3 is 15 amino acids long. The CDR3 loop reads CSITERAVMNTEAFF. In nucleotides, the CDR3 is TGCAGCATCACGGAACGCGCAGTCATGAACACTGAAGCTTTCTTT.

The chain recombines TRBV28 with TRBJ2-7, with TRBD2 identical over 9 bases. The V gene's germline CDR1 is MDHEN and CDR2 SYDVKM. Unmatched junction bases numbered 13, after V lost 7 bases and J lost 3 bases. The CDR3 is made up of 16 amino acids. The DNA of the CDR3 is TGTGCCAGCACCAGCGGGGGGCAGGGAGTATACTACGAGCAGTACTTC. Protein product: CASTSGGQGVYYEQYF.

The V gene is TRBV19, the J gene TRBJ2-1; 7 nucleotides match TRBD2. The CDR3 has 13 residues. CDR1 LNHDA and CDR2 SQIVND come from the germline V gene (reference sequence). V gave up 3 bases and J gave up 9 bases; unmatched junction bases: 5. The CDR3 reads CASSMREKGEQFF. In DNA form, the CDR3 reads TGTGCCAGTAGTATGCGGGAGAAGGGTGAGCAGTTCTTC.

CDR3 nucleotide sequence: TGTGCCAGTAGTGGTCCAGGGGCGAGCACAGATACGCAGTATTTT. It translates to CASSGPGASTDTQYF. The rearrangement joins TRBV19 to TRBJ2-3; TRBD1 is a possible D gene (6 bases). This CDR3 region has 15 residues. Trimming left V 5 bases short and J 0 bases short, with 12 bases between. Per germline, CDR1 LNHDA and CDR2 SQIVND (reference sequence).

This chain links TRBV4-2 with TRBJ2-7, with 9 bases lining up with TRBD2. CDR1 is LGHNA and CDR2 is YNFKEQ in the germline V gene. This CDR3 spans 16 amino acids. V trimming: 0 bases; J trimming: 2 bases; junction bases outside the gene matches: 5. CDR3 nucleotides: TGTGCCAGCAGCCAAGATGATCTAGCGGGGACCTACGAGCAGTACTTC. Translating it yields CASSQDDLAGTYEQYF.

The chain carries TRBV7-8 and TRBJ1-1, with unresolved D. CDR3 length equals 13 residues. Per the germline V gene, CDR1 is SGHVS and CDR2 is FQNEAQ. V was shortened by 3 bases and J by 0 bases, with 5 bases between the two germline ends. The CDR3 coding sequence is TGTGCCAGCAGCTTGGGCATGAACACTGAAGCTTTCTTT. Protein sequence: CASSLGMNTEAFF.

Details on this clone: The junction does not match germline at one end; this may be a read error. The sample holds other DNA sequences that translate to the same CDR3. The J gene is TRBJ1-2, the V gene TRBV28; 9 bases are a match to TRBD1. Germline V gives CDR1 MDHEN, CDR2 SYDVKM. This CDR3 is 14 amino acids long. The CDR3 nucleotides read TGCGCCAGCAGTGGTCAGACAGGGGGCTATGGCTACACCTTC. It translates to CASSGQTGGYGYTF.

The J gene is TRBJ2-1, the V gene TRBV30; tentative D call: TRBD2 (5 bases). The CDR3 spans 10 residues. Germline CDR1 and CDR2: GTSNPN and SVGIG (reference sequence). The germline V and J ends were trimmed by 6 bases and 15 bases, with 15 bases remaining between them. The CDR3 is CACLSGEWFF. CDR3 DNA sequence: TGTGCCTGCCTCTCTGGGGAGTGGTTCTTC.